These 5 T cell receptor beta chains share one sample of origin, sequenced in a study of cytomegalovirus exposure and HLA in healthy donors (TCRdb year 2017). The method behind the library was the immunoSEQ multiplex PCR assay. For the multiplex PCR, a mixture combining 60 forward primers for TCR Vbeta segments and 13 reverse primers for TCR Jbeta segments was used. The source is immuneACCESS, and TCRdb retained only in-frame sequences with V and J called. Part of the clones is not carried over; for the studies checked, unresolved V genes explain less than half of this, and the remainder is unexplained. This sample comprises about 150,000 clones, roughly 70% of them detected only once. The leading ten clones occupy roughly 2.2% of the sample. Sequenced sample: PBMCs. These receptors originate from a man aged 25 to 45 in good health and CMV-seronegative.

V gene TRBV7-2 combines with J gene TRBJ2-7; 7 nucleotides match TRBD2. Germline values: CDR1 SGHTA, CDR2 FQGNSA. V trimming: 3 bases; J trimming: 2 bases; junction bases outside the gene matches: 4. This CDR3 is built from 14 residues. The CDR3 loop reads CASSFPGGAYEQYF. The CDR3 DNA reads as TGTGCCAGCAGCTTCCCGGGGGGAGCCTACGAGCAGTACTTC.

The chain links TRBV4-2 to TRBJ2-1, with D possibly matching TRBD2 (6 bases). The V gene lost 4 bases and the J gene lost 5 bases, with 12 bases spanning the gap. Germline V gene lookup returns CDR1 LGHNA and CDR2 YNFKEQ. The CDR3 runs 14 residues. CDR3 protein: CASSPPTSNNEQFF. The DNA of the CDR3 is TGTGCCAGCAGCCCTCCGACTAGTAACAATGAGCAGTTCTTC.

The rearrangement uses TRBV27 and TRBJ2-1; D is uncertain. The CDR3 loop spans 13 amino acids. V was pared by 1 base and J by 6 bases, with 7 bases between. CDR1 MNHEY and CDR2 SMNVEV come from the germline V gene (reference sequence). The CDR3 loop reads CASSLFRGNEQFF. The CDR3 DNA reads as TGTGCCAGCAGTTTATTCCGAGGCAATGAGCAGTTCTTC.

This chain links TRBV30 with TRBJ2-5; 8 nucleotides match TRBD1. J was trimmed by 5 bases and V by 0 bases; bases with no gene match: 11. CDR3 length equals 16 residues. Germline lookup yields CDR1 GTSNPN and CDR2 SVGIG (reference sequence). In nucleotides, the CDR3 is TGTGCCTGGAGTGTAGGGACAGGTTACCTTCGGGAGACCCAGTACTTC. Translation gives CAWSVGTGYLRETQYF.

The rearrangement links TRBV7-9 to TRBJ2-7; tentatively, D is TRBD1 (6 bases). CDR1 SEHNR and CDR2 FQNEAQ come from the germline V gene (reference sequence). The V end was cut by 2 bases, the J end by 5 bases, with 10 bases between. This CDR3 region has 13 residues. CDR3 in DNA: TGTGCCAGCAGCTTAACGGACAGCCACGAGCAGTACTTC. Translation: CASSLTDSHEQYF.